This T cell receptor beta chain comes out of a study of CD8 T cells in Susac syndrome. RNA, at roughly 0.5 to 1 ug, was reverse transcribed with random hexamers. immunoSEQ multiplex PCR amplified TCR beta CDR3 across 54 Vbeta, 13 Jbeta. TCRdb ran MiXCR on the immunoSEQ multiplex PCR reads and lists one entry per CDR3 protein. The data hold approximately 230,000 distinct CDR3 sequences, with 80% to 95% observed a single time. In germline, CDR1 is SEHNR, CDR2 FQNEAQ (reference sequence). This CDR3 is 15 amino acids long. V was trimmed by 5 bases and J by 10 bases, leaving 23 bases between them. This clonotype was counted once.

The clonotype comes from a human donor with multiple sclerosis. The sample taken for sequencing was CD4+ T cells from PBMCs. The chain couples TRBV7-9 to TRBJ2-5; D is unclear. The CDR3 spells CASSGSWALNGGQYF. CDR3 bases: TGTGCCAGCAGCGGATCCTGGGCCCTAAATGGCGGCCAGTACTTC.